The 22 T cell receptor beta chains below were found in one sample sequenced in a study of monozygotic twins with cystic fibrosis (dated by TCRdb to about 2021). Library prep was done by the immunoSEQ multiplex PCR assay. As stored in TCRdb, this immuneACCESS dataset retains in-frame rearrangements with V and J assigned. A fraction of the clones does not appear; measured against another copy, unresolved V genes explain less than half of the discrepancy, and the remainder lacks a known reason. The sample data list 12,000 to 15,000 clones, and approximately 98% of these were observed just once. The leading ten clones occupy around 0.41% of the sample. The sample taken for sequencing was blood. These receptors came from a girl aged 2-10 years with cystic fibrosis.

The rearrangement joins TRBV25-1 to TRBJ2-7, with 7 positions matching TRBD2. V dropped 11 bases and J dropped 3; count of bases not matched to a gene: 13. Germline CDR1 and CDR2: MGHDK and SYGVNS. This CDR3 region has 14 residues. CDR3 residues: CASNPPGEGYEQYF. The CDR3 bases are TGTGCCTCTAATCCCCCCGGGGAGGGCTACGAGCAGTACTTC.

The CDR3 DNA reads as TGTGCCAGCAGCTTCAGGGGGAACCAAGAGACCCAGTACTTC. Protein: CASSFRGNQETQYF. V usage is TRBV7-2 and J usage is TRBJ2-5; 7 bases agree with TRBD1. The CDR3 runs 14 residues. Trimming cost V 3 bases and J 0 bases; bases outside gene matches: 1. Germline CDR1 SGHTA, CDR2 FQGNSA.

J is TRBJ2-7 and V is TRBV14; D gene unclear. Trimming cost V 0 bases and J 6 bases, with 15 bases left between them. Germline CDR1 is SGHDN and CDR2 is FVKESK. The CDR3 totals 15 residues. The CDR3 DNA reads TGTGCCAGCAGCCAAGATACCCCCATGGTCGGCGAGCAGTACTTC. It yields the protein CASSQDTPMVGEQYF. Variable domain in full (rest from reference TRBV14 and TRBJ2-7): EAGVTQFPSHSVIEKGQTVTLRCDPISGHDNLYWYRRVMGKEIKFLLHFVKESKQDESGMPNNRFLAERTGGTYSTLKVQPAELEDSGVYFCASSQDTPMVGEQYFGPGTRLTVT.

The chain has TRBV4-1 and TRBJ2-2, with D unresolved. V lost 6 bases to trimming and J lost 5 bases, with 10 bases between them. The CDR3 contains 13 residues. The V gene's germline CDR1 is MGHRA and CDR2 YSYEKL. CDR3: CASSKLITGELFF. CDR3 DNA sequence: TGCGCCAGCAGTAAACTGATTACCGGGGAGCTGTTTTTT.

The V call is TRBV4-2, the J call TRBJ1-3; 11 nucleotides agree with TRBD1. CDR3 length: 19 residues. Germline values: CDR1 LGHNA, CDR2 YNFKEQ. V lost 2 bases, J lost 3 bases, and 12 bases stayed unmatched. The CDR3 sequence: CASSQHTEDRGRSGNTIYF. The CDR3 DNA follows: TGTGCCAGCAGCCAACACACTGAGGACAGGGGGCGAAGTGGAAACACCATATATTTT.

The chain employs TRBV19 and TRBJ2-3; TRBD1 matches at 8 bases. The CDR3 runs to 14 residues. J was trimmed by 4 bases and V by 5 bases; bases with no gene match: 5. Germline loops: CDR1 LNHDA, CDR2 SQIVND (reference sequence). The CDR3: CASSPGQGPDTQYF. CDR3 in DNA: TGTGCCAGTAGTCCTGGACAGGGCCCAGATACGCAGTATTTT.

The chain combines TRBV18 with TRBJ2-7; maybe TRBD2 (6 bases). The CDR3 is 16 amino acids. Deletions cut 3 bases from V and 0 bases from J, with 15 bases between. CDR1 KGHSH and CDR2 LQKENI come from the germline V gene. CDR3 nucleotide sequence: TGTGCCAGCTCACCCTCTGCGGGCGGGGTCTCCTACGAGCAGTACTTC. Amino acids: CASSPSAGGVSYEQYF.

The chain combines TRBV30 with TRBJ2-1; 10 bases fit TRBD2. This CDR3 contains 15 residues. Germline trimming cut 2 bases from V and 2 bases from J; bases unmatched to any gene: 3. CDR1 GTSNPN and CDR2 SVGIG come from the germline V gene (reference sequence). For the CDR3, the DNA is TGTGCCTGGAGTCTGAGCGGGGGGGCCTACAATGAGCAGTTCTTC. This codes for CAWSLSGGAYNEQFF.

The chain combines TRBV5-1 with TRBJ1-2; D is ambiguous. This CDR3 contains 14 residues. Trimming removed 0 bases from V and 7 bases from J, with 13 bases in between. Germline CDR1 is SGHRS and CDR2 is YFSETQ. The CDR3 is CASSLDTTSGGYTF. The DNA for the CDR3 is TGCGCCAGCAGCTTGGACACCACGAGCGGTGGCTACACCTTC.

In DNA, the CDR3 is TGTGCCAGCAGCCCCCGGGACTGGAACGACAATGAGCAGTTCTTC. Its translation: CASSPRDWNDNEQFF. The chain has TRBV9 and TRBJ2-1; TRBD2 is a possible D gene (6 bases). The CDR3 consists of 15 residues. Germline V lookup: CDR1 SGDLS, CDR2 YYNGEE. Trimming shortened V by 4 bases and J by 5 bases, and 16 bases separated the two germline ends.

This chain uses TRBV5-1 with TRBJ2-3, with 8 bases identical to TRBD2. This CDR3 has 16 residues. Germline assignment: CDR1 SGHRS and CDR2 YFSETQ. V lost 4 bases to trimming and J lost 1 base; unmatched junction nucleotides: 8. The CDR3 region is CASSHYPTSGTDTQYF. CDR3 nucleotides: TGCGCCAGCAGCCACTACCCGACTAGCGGCACAGATACGCAGTATTTT.

This clone came up once. CDR3 coding DNA: TGTGCCAGCAGCCGCACAGGGGGAAAAGGTGGAGGCTACACCTTC. Translation gives CASSRTGGKGGGYTF. The rearrangement uses TRBV7-9 and TRBJ1-2, with 8 bases fitting TRBD1. The CDR3 loop spans 15 amino acids. The germline V gene encodes CDR1 SEHNR and CDR2 FQNEAQ (reference sequence). Trimming removed 5 bases from V and 8 bases from J; junction bases left unmatched: 13. Full variable domain (missing parts from reference TRBV7-9 and TRBJ1-2): DTGVSQNPRHKITKRGQNVTFRCDPISEHNRLYWYRQTLGQGPEFLTYFQNEAQLEKSRLLSDRFSAERPKGSFSTLEIQRTEQGDSAMYLCASSRTGGKGGGYTFGSGTRLTVV.

This chain connects TRBV6-5 to TRBJ1-1; D is perhaps TRBD1 (5 bases). The length of the CDR3 is 16 residues. CDR1 and CDR2 from the germline V gene are MNHEY and SVGAGI. The V and J ends lost 3 bases and 4 bases respectively, with 18 bases between them. In DNA, the CDR3 is TGTGCCAGCAGTTATCGCCCCAGGGTTGTAGGCACTGAAGCTTTCTTT. Its protein is CASSYRPRVVGTEAFF.

This chain links TRBV5-1 with TRBJ1-4; weak D call: TRBD1 (6 bases). The CDR3 runs 14 residues. The V gene's germline CDR1 is SGHRS and CDR2 YFSETQ. Trimming left V 4 bases short and J 8 bases short, with 15 bases between. In nucleotides, the CDR3 is TGCGCCAGCAGCCCATACAGGGTTGAAGAAAAACTGTTTTTT. Amino acids: CASSPYRVEEKLFF.

V gene TRBV6-6 combines with J gene TRBJ1-2, with a tentative D call TRBD1 (5 bases). V was cut by 6 bases and J by 5 bases, with 10 bases left in between. Germline assignment: CDR1 MNHNY and CDR2 SVGAGI (reference sequence). The CDR3 length is 12 residues. The CDR3 protein is CASREEGYGYTF. The CDR3 DNA reads as TGTGCCAGCAGAGAAGAGGGGTATGGCTACACCTTC.

The gene calls are TRBV6-5 and TRBJ1-2; D unclear. The CDR3 loop spans 13 amino acids. Trimming took off 6 bases at V and 3 bases at J, with 11 bases between the two ends. The germline gives CDR1 MNHEY, CDR2 SVGAGI. The CDR3 here is CASRRREDYGYTF. CDR3 DNA sequence: TGTGCCAGCAGAAGACGGGAAGACTATGGCTACACCTTC.

The rearrangement uses TRBV2 and TRBJ1-2; D is unresolved. V lost 2 bases and J 5 bases, leaving 6 bases between the germline ends. CDR1 SNHLY and CDR2 FYNNEI come from the germline V gene. The CDR3 contains 12 residues. CDR3 region: CASSERQYGYTF. The CDR3 DNA reads as TGTGCCAGCAGTGAACGGCAGTATGGCTACACCTTC.

The chain uses TRBV5-4 and TRBJ2-1; 13 bases are shared with TRBD2. The CDR3 length is 16 residues. Germline CDR1 reads SGHNT; CDR2 reads YYREEE (reference sequence). V gave up 4 bases and J gave up 6 bases; unmatched junction bases: 7. Here the CDR3 reads CASSTGTSGVFNEQFF. The CDR3 bases are TGTGCCAGCAGCACCGGGACTAGCGGGGTATTCAATGAGCAGTTCTTC. Full variable domain (rest looked up from reference TRBV5-4 and TRBJ2-1): ETGVTQSPTHLIKTRGQQVTLRCSSQSGHNTVSWYQQALGQGPQFIFQYYREEENGRGNFPPRFSGLQFPNYSSELNVNALELDDSALYLCASSTGTSGVFNEQFFGPGTRLTVL.

The chain joins TRBV4-2 to TRBJ2-3, with TRBD2 identical over 10 bases. The germline V gene encodes CDR1 LGHNA and CDR2 YNFKEQ. With V trimmed by 5 bases and J by 4 bases, 9 bases remained unmatched. This CDR3 comprises 16 residues. CDR3 sequence (DNA): TGTGCCAGCAGCTCTGTAGCGGGAGGTGGTTCAGATACGCAGTATTTT. Protein product: CASSSVAGGGSDTQYF.

J is TRBJ2-1 and V is TRBV11-2; no clear D gene. The CDR3 length is 15 residues. Germline V CDR1 and CDR2: SGHAT, FQNNGV. Deletions cut 0 bases from V and 1 base from J, with 7 bases between. The CDR3 is CASSLDGISYNEQFF. CDR3 coding DNA: TGTGCCAGCAGCTTAGATGGGATTTCCTACAATGAGCAGTTCTTC. Combining the CDR3 with reference TRBV11-2 and TRBJ2-1 gives the whole variable domain EAGVAQSPRYKIIEKRQSVAFWCNPISGHATLYWYQQILGQGPKLLIQFQNNGVVDDSQLPKDRFSAERLKGVDSTLKIQPAKLEDSAVYLCASSLDGISYNEQFFGPGTRLTVL.

The rearrangement uses TRBV2 and TRBJ1-2; D not certain. With 10 bases removed from V and 4 bases from J, the gap between germline ends came to 10 bases. Germline values: CDR1 SNHLY, CDR2 FYNNEI. The CDR3 is made up of 11 amino acids. In nucleotides, the CDR3 is TGTGCCACCAAGGGAATCTATGGCTACACCTTC. Residues: CATKGIYGYTF. Filled out from reference TRBV2 and TRBJ1-2, the complete variable domain reads EPEVTQTPSHQVTQMGQEVILRCVPISNHLYFYWYRQILGQKVEFLVSFYNNEISEKSEIFDDQFSVERPDGSNFTLKIRSTKLEDSAMYFCATKGIYGYTFGSGTRLTVV.

This rearrangement joins TRBV14 to TRBJ2-5, with TRBD2 matching 10 bases. V dropped 4 bases and J dropped 3; count of bases not matched to a gene: 2. CDR3 length: 14 residues. CDR1 is SGHDN, CDR2 FVKESK, per germline. The DNA for the CDR3 is TGTGCCAGCAGCCGGCTAGCGGGAGAAGAGACCCAGTACTTC. This gives the protein CASSRLAGEETQYF. The entire variable domain, with the rest obtained from reference TRBV14 and TRBJ2-5, is as follows: EAGVTQFPSHSVIEKGQTVTLRCDPISGHDNLYWYRRVMGKEIKFLLHFVKESKQDESGMPNNRFLAERTGGTYSTLKVQPAELEDSGVYFCASSRLAGEETQYFGPGTRLLVL.